The clone carrying this T cell receptor (beta chain) showed up just a few times. What it binds is unknown. Expressed TCRB transcripts were sequenced, since all the RNA that had been isolated was reverse transcribed. Sequencing was performed with immunoSEQ multiplex PCR; in TCRdb, only in-frame clones are kept and a portion is missing. Altogether under 200,000 clones are present, around 10% being singletons, with the ten largest covering more than 0.4%. The sample belongs to a study of beta chain features in type 1 diabetes. Study-level findings and limits: When Type 1 diabetes patients were examined, their TCRB CDR3s proved moderately but significantly shorter in all four CD4+ subsets.

The CDR3 sequence is 15 residues long. V lost 6 bases and J 3 bases, leaving 15 bases between the germline ends. Germline CDR1 and CDR2: SGHRS and YFSETQ. The chain joins TRBV5-1 to TRBJ2-2; D unclear. The sequence derives from a man under 40 with type 1 diabetes. What was sequenced was central memory CD4+ T cells from blood. CDR3 protein: CASNLAQFDTGELFF. For the CDR3, the DNA is TGCGCCAGCAATCTTGCCCAGTTTGACACCGGGGAGCTGTTTTTT.